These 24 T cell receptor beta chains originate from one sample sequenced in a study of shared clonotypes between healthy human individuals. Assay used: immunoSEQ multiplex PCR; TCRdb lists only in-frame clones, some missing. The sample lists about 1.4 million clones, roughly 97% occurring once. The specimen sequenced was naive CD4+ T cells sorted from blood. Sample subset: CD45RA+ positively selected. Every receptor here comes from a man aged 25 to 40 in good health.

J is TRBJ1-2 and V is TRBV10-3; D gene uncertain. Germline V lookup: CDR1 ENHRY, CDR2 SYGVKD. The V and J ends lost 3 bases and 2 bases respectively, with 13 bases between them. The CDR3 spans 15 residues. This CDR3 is CAISDSGEPNYGYTF. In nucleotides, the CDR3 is TGTGCCATCAGTGATTCCGGGGAGCCCAACTATGGCTACACCTTC.

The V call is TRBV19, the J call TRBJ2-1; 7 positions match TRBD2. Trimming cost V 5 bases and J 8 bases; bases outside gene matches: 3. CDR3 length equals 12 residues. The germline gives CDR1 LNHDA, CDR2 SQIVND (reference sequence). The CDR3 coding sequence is TGTGCCAGTAGTCGGACTAGTGATGAGCAGTTCTTC. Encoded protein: CASSRTSDEQFF.

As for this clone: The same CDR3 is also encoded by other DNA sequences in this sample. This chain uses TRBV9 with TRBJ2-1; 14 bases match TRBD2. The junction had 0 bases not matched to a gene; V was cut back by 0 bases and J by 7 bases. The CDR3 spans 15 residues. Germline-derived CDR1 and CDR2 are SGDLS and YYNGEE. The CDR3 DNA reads TGTGCCAGCAGCGTAGGACTAGCGGGGGGGAATGAGCAGTTCTTC. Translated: CASSVGLAGGNEQFF. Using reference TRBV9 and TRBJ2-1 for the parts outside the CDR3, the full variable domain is DSGVTQTPKHLITATGQRVTLRCSPRSGDLSVYWYQQSLDQGLQFLIQYYNGEERAKGNILERFSAQQFPDLHSELNLSSLELGDSALYFCASSVGLAGGNEQFFGPGTRLTVL.

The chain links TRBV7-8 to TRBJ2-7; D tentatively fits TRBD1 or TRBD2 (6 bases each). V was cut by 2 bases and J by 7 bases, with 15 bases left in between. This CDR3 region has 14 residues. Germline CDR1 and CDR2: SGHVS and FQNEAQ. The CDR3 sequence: CASSLRGPDQEQYF. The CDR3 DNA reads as TGTGCCAGCAGCTTACGGGGGCCGGACCAAGAGCAGTACTTC.

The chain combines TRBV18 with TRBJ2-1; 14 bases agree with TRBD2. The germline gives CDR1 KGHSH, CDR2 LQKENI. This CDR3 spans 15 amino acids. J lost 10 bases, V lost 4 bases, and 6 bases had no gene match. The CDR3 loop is CASSLGTSGSGEQFF. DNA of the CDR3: TGTGCCAGCTCACTCGGGACTAGCGGGAGTGGGGAGCAGTTCTTC.

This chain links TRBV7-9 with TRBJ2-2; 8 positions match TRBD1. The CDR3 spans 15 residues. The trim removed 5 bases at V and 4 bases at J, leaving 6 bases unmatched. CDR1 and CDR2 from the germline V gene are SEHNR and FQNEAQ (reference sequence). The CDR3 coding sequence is TGTGCCAGCAGCCCCGAGACAGGGGTCACCGGGGAGCTGTTTTTT. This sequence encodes CASSPETGVTGELFF. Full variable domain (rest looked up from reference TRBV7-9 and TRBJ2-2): DTGVSQNPRHKITKRGQNVTFRCDPISEHNRLYWYRQTLGQGPEFLTYFQNEAQLEKSRLLSDRFSAERPKGSFSTLEIQRTEQGDSAMYLCASSPETGVTGELFFGEGSRLTVL.

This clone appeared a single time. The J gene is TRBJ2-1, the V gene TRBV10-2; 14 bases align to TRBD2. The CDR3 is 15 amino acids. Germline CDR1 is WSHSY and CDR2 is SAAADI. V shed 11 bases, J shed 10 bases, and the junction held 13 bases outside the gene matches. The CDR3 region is CAARPGLAGAKEQFF. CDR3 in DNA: TGCGCCGCACGACCGGGACTAGCGGGAGCAAAAGAGCAGTTCTTC.

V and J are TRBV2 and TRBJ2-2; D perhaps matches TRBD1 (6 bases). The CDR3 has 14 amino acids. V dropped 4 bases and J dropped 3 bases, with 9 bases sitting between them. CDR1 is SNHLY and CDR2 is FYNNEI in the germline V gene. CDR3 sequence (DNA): TGTGCCAGCAGTGCAACAGGGTACACCGGGGAGCTGTTTTTT. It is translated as CASSATGYTGELFF.

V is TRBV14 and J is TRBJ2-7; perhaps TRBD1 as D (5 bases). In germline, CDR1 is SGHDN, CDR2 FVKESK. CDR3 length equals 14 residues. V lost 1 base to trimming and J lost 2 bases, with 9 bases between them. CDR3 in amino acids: CASSQATGPYEQYF. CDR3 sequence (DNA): TGTGCCAGCAGCCAAGCAACAGGACCCTACGAGCAGTACTTC.

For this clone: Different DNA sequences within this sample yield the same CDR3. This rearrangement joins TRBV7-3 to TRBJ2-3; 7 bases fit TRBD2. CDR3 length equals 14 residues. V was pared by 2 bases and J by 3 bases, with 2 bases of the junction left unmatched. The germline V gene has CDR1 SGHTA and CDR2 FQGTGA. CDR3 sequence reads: CASSLGRETDTQYF. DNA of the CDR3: TGTGCCAGCAGCTTAGGGAGGGAAACAGATACGCAGTATTTT.

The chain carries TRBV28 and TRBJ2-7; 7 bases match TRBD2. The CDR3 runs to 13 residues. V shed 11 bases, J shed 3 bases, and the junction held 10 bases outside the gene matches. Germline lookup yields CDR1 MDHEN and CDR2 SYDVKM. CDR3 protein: CAVVGTSVYEQYF. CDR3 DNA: TGTGCCGTAGTGGGAACTAGCGTCTACGAGCAGTACTTC.

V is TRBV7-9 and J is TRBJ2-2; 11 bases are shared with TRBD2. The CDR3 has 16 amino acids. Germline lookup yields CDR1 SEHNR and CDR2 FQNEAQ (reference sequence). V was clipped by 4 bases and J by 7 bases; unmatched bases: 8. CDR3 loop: CASSSGLAERGGELFF. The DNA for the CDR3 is TGTGCCAGCAGCTCGGGACTAGCGGAGAGAGGCGGGGAGCTGTTTTTT. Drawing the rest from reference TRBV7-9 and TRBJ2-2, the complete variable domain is DTGVSQNPRHKITKRGQNVTFRCDPISEHNRLYWYRQTLGQGPEFLTYFQNEAQLEKSRLLSDRFSAERPKGSFSTLEIQRTEQGDSAMYLCASSSGLAERGGELFFGEGSRLTVL.

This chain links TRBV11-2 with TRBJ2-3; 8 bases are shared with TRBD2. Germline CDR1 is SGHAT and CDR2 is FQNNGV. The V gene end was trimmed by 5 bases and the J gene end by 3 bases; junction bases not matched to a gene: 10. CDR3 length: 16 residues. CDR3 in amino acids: CASSLRTSPSTDTQYF. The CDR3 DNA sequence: TGTGCCAGCAGCCTCCGGACTAGCCCTTCGACAGATACGCAGTATTTT.

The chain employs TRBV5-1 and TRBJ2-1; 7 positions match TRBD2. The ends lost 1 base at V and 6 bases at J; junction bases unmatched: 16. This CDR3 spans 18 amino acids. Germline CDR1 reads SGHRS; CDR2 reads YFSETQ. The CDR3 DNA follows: TGCGCCAGCAGCTTGTTTAAGGGAGGGCCTCTTTCGGGCAATGAGCAGTTCTTC. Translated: CASSLFKGGPLSGNEQFF.

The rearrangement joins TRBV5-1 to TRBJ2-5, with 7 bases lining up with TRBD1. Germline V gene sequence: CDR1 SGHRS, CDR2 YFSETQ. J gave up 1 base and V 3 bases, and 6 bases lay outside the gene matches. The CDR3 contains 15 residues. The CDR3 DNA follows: TGCGCCAGCAGCTCCCTTACAGGGGCCCAAGAGACCCAGTACTTC. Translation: CASSSLTGAQETQYF. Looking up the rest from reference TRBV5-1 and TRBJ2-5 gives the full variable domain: KAGVTQTPRYLIKTRGQQVTLSCSPISGHRSVSWYQQTPGQGLQFLFEYFSETQRNKGNFPGRFSGRQFSNSRSEMNVSTLELGDSALYLCASSSLTGAQETQYFGPGTRLLVL.

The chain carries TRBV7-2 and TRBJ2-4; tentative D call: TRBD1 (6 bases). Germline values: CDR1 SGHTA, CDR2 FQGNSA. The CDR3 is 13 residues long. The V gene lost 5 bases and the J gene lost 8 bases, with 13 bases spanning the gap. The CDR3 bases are TGTGCCAGCAGCCCACAGGGAAATGACATTCAGTACTTC. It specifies CASSPQGNDIQYF.

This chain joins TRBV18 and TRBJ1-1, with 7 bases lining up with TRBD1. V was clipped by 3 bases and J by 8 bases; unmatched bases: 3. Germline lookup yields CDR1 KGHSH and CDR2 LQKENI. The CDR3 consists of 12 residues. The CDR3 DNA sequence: TGTGCCAGCTCACCGGCACAGGGGGAAGCTTTCTTT. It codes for CASSPAQGEAFF.

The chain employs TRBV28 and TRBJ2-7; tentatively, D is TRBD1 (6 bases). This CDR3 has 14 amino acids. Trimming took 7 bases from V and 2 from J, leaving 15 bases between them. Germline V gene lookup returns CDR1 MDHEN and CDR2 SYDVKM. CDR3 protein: CASNVLGAPYEQYF. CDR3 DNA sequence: TGTGCCAGCAACGTTCTGGGGGCTCCCTACGAGCAGTACTTC.

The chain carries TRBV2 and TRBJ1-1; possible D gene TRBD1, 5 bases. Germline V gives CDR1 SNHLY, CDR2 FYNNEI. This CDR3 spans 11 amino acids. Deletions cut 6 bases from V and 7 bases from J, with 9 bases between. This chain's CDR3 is CASSRQSEAFF. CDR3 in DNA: TGTGCCAGCAGCAGACAGAGTGAAGCTTTCTTT.

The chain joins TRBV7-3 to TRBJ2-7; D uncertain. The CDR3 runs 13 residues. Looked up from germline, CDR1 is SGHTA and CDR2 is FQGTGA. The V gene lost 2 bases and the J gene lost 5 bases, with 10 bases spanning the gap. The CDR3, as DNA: TGTGCCAGCAGCTTAGGTCACGCGAACGAGCAGTACTTC. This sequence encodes CASSLGHANEQYF.

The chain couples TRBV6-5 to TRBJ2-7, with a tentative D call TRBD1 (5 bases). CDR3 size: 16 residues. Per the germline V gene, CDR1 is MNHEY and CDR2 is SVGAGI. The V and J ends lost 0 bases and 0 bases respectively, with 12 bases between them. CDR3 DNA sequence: TGTGCCAGCAGTTACTCGGCGACAGTAAGCTCCTACGAGCAGTACTTC. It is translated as CASSYSATVSSYEQYF.

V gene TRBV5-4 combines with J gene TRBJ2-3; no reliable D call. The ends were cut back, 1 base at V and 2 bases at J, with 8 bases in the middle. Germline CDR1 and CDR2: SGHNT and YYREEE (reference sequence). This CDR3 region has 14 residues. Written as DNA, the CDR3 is TGTGCCAGCAGCTTGTCGACTTACACAGATACGCAGTATTTT. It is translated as CASSLSTYTDTQYF. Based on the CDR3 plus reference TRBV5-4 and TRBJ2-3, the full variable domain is ETGVTQSPTHLIKTRGQQVTLRCSSQSGHNTVSWYQQALGQGPQFIFQYYREEENGRGNFPPRFSGLQFPNYSSELNVNALELDDSALYLCASSLSTYTDTQYFGPGTRLTVL.

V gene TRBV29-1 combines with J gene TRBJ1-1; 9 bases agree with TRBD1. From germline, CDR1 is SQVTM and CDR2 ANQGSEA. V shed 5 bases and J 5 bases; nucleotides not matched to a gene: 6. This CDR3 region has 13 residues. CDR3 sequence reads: CSVNRGLRTEAFF. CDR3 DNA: TGCAGCGTTAACAGGGGGCTGAGGACTGAAGCTTTCTTT.

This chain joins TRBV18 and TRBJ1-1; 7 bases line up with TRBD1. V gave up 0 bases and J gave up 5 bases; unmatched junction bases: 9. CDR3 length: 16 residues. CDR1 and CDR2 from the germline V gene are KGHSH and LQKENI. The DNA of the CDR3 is TGTGCCAGCTCACCACCGAATGGGCAGGGGGTTACTGAAGCTTTCTTT. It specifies CASSPPNGQGVTEAFF.